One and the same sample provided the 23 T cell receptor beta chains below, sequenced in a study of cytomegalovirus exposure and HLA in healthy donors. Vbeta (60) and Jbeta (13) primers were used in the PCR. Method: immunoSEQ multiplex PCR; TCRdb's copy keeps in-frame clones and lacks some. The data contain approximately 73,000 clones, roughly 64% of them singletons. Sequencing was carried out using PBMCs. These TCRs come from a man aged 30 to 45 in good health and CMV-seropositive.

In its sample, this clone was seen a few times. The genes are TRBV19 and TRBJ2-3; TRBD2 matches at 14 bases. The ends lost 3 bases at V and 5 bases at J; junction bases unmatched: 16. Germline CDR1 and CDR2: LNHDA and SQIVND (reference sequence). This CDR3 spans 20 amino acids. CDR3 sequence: CASSMSLPGTSGRRVDTQYF. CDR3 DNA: TGTGCCAGTAGTATGAGCTTGCCGGGGACTAGCGGGAGACGGGTAGATACGCAGTATTTT.

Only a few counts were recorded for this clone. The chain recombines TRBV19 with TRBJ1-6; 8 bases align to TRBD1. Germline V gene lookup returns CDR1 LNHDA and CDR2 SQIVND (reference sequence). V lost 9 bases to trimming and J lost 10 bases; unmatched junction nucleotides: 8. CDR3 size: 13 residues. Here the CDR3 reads CASRQGIESPLHF. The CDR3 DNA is TGTGCCAGCCGACAGGGGATAGAATCACCCCTCCACTTT.

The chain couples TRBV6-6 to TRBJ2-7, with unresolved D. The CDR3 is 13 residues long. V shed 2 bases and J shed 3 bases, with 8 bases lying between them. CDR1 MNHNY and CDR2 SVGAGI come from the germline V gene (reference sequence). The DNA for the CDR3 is TGTGCCAGCAGTTACGGTCGGTTCTACGAGCAGTACTTC. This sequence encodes CASSYGRFYEQYF.

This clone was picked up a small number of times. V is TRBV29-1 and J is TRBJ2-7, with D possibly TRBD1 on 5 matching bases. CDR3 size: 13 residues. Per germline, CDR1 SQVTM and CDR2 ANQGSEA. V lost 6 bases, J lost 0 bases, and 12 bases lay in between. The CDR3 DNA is TGCAGCGTAAGACAGAGGAGCTCCTACGAGCAGTACTTC. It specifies CSVRQRSSYEQYF.

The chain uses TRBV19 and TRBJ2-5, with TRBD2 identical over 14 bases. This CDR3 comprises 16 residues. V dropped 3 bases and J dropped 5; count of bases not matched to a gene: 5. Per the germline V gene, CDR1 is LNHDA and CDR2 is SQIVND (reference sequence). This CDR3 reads CASSMGLAGEGETQYF. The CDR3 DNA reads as TGTGCCAGTAGTATGGGACTAGCGGGAGAGGGGGAGACCCAGTACTTC.

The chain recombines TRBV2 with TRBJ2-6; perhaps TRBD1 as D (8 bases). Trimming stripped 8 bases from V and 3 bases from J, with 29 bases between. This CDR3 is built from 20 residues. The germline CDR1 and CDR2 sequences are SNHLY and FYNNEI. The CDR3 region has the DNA TGTGCCAGCTTCGTAGGGTTGGGAGGGCAGGGGGCAGATGGGGCCAACGTCCTGACTTTC. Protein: CASFVGLGGQGADGANVLTF.

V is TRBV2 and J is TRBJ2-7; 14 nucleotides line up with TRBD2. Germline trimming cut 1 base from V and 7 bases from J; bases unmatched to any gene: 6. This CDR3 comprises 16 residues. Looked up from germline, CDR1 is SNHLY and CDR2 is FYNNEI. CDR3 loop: CASSEEGLAGALEQYF. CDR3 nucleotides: TGTGCCAGCAGTGAAGAGGGACTAGCGGGAGCGTTGGAGCAGTACTTC.

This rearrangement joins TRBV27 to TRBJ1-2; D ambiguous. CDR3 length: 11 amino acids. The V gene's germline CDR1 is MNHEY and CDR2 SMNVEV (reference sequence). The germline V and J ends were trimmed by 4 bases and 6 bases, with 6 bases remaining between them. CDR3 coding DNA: TGTGCCAGCAGTTCTGGAGATGGCTACACCTTC. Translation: CASSSGDGYTF.

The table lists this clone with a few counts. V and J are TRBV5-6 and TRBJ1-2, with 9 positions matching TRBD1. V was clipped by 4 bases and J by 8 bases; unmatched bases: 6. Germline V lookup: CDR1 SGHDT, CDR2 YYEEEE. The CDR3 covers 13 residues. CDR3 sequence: CASSIRTGEGYTF. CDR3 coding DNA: TGTGCCAGCAGCATACGGACAGGGGAGGGCTACACCTTC.

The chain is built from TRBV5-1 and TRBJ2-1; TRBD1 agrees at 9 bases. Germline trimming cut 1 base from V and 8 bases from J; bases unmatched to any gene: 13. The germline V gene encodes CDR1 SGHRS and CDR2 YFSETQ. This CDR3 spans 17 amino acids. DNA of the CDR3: TGCGCCAGCAGCTTGTATATGGTTGGACAGGGGACCGATGAGCAGTTCTTC. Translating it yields CASSLYMVGQGTDEQFF.

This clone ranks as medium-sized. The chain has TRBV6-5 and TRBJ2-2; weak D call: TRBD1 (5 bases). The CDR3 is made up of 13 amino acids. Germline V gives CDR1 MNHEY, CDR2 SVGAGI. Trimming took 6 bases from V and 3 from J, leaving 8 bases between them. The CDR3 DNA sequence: TGTGCCAGCAGGGGGCTGGACACCGGGGAGCTGTTTTTT. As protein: CASRGLDTGELFF.

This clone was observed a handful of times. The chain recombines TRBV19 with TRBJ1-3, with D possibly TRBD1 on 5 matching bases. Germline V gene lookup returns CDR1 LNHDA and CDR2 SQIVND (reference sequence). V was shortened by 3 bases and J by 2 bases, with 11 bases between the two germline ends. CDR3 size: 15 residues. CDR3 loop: CASSIRGYPGNTIYF. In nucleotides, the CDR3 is TGTGCCAGTAGTATTCGGGGGTACCCTGGAAACACCATATATTTT.

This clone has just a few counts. The CDR3 DNA reads as TGTGCCAGCAGTTACTCGCAGTCCTCTGGAAACACCATATATTTT. Amino acid sequence: CASSYSQSSGNTIYF. The chain couples TRBV6-5 to TRBJ1-3; D unclear. Germline V gene lookup returns CDR1 MNHEY and CDR2 SVGAGI. Trimming left V 0 bases short and J 0 bases short, with 6 bases between. CDR3 length: 15 residues.

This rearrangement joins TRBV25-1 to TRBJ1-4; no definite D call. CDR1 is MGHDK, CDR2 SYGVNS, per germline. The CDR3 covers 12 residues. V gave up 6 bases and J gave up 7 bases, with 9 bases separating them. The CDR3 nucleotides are TGTGCCAGCAGGTGGTCCAGTGAAAAACTGTTTTTT. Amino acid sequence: CASRWSSEKLFF. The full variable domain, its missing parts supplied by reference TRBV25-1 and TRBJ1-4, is EADIYQTPRYLVIGTGKKITLECSQTMGHDKMYWYQQDPGMELHLIHYSYGVNSTEKGDLSSESTVSRIRTEHFPLTLESARPSHTSQYLCASRWSSEKLFFGSGTQLSVL.

The CDR3 DNA sequence: TGCGCCAGCAGCTTGAGGACTAGCGGGAAAACGAACACCGGGGAGCTGTTTTTT. Its protein product is CASSLRTSGKTNTGELFF. The gene calls are TRBV5-1 and TRBJ2-2; TRBD2 matches at 12 bases. Losses at the gene ends were 1 base for V and 0 bases for J; bases not matched to a gene: 4. The CDR3 sequence is 18 residues long. Germline V gene data show CDR1 as SGHRS and CDR2 as YFSETQ.

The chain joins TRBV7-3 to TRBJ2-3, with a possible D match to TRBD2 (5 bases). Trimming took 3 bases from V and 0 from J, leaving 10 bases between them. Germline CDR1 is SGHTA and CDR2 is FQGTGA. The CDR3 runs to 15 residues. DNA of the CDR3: TGTGCCAGCAGCTTCTCAGCGGTCAGCACAGATACGCAGTATTTT. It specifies CASSFSAVSTDTQYF.

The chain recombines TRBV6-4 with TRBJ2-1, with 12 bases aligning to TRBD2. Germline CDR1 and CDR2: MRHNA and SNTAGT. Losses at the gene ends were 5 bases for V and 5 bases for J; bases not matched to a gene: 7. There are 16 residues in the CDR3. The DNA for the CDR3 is TGTGCCAGCAGTAAACTAGCGGGAGGCGGCCACAATGAGCAGTTCTTC. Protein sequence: CASSKLAGGGHNEQFF.

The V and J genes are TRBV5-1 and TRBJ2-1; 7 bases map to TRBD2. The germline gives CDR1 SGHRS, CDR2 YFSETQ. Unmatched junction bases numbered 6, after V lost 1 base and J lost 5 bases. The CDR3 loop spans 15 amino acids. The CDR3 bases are TGCGCCAGCAGCTTGAAACTAGCGTTGAACAATGAGCAGTTCTTC. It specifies CASSLKLALNNEQFF. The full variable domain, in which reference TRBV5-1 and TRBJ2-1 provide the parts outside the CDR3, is KAGVTQTPRYLIKTRGQQVTLSCSPISGHRSVSWYQQTPGQGLQFLFEYFSETQRNKGNFPGRFSGRQFSNSRSEMNVSTLELGDSALYLCASSLKLALNNEQFFGPGTRLTVL.

This CDR3 reads CATSNPDLGGHEQYF. The CDR3 coding sequence is TGTGCCACCAGCAACCCTGACCTAGGGGGCCACGAGCAGTACTTC. V usage is TRBV15 and J usage is TRBJ2-7; 7 bases agree with TRBD1. The CDR3 has 15 residues. Germline trimming cut 4 bases from V and 5 bases from J; bases unmatched to any gene: 11. CDR1 and CDR2 (germline): LNHNV, YYDKDF (reference sequence).

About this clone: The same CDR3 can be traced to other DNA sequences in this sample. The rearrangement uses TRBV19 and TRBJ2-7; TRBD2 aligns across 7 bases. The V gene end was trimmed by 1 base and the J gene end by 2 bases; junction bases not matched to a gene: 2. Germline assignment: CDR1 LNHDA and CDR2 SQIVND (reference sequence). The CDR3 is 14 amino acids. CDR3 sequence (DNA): TGTGCCAGTAGTATAGCGGGAGGTACCTACGAGCAGTACTTC. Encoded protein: CASSIAGGTYEQYF.

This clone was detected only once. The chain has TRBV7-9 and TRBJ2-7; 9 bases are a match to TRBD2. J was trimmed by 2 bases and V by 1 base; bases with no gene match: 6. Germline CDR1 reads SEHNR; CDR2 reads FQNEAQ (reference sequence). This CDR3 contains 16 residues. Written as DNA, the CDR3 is TGTGCCAGCAGCTTAGTTCAAGCGGGGGGACCCTACGAGCAGTACTTC. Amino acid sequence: CASSLVQAGGPYEQYF.

This CDR3 is CASSVGAGQDTQYF. CDR3 nucleotides: TGTGCCAGCAGCGTAGGAGCGGGTCAAGATACGCAGTATTTT. V is TRBV9 and J is TRBJ2-3, with a tentative D call TRBD2 (6 bases). The germline CDR1 and CDR2 sequences are SGDLS and YYNGEE. The CDR3 has 14 residues. V lost 0 bases and J 5 bases, leaving 10 bases between the germline ends.

CDR3 bases: TGTGCCTGGAGTGTACCAAGGGAGAGTTACAATCAGCCCCAGCATTTT. Amino acid sequence: CAWSVPRESYNQPQHF. The gene calls are TRBV30 and TRBJ1-5, with D hard to call. The V and J ends lost 0 bases and 3 bases respectively, with 15 bases between them. CDR1 GTSNPN and CDR2 SVGIG come from the germline V gene (reference sequence). The CDR3 consists of 16 residues.